The 5 T cell receptor beta chains in this list originate from one sample, sequenced in a study of CD8 T cells in ankylosing spondylitis (dated by TCRdb to the late 2010s). Library construction relied on 5' RACE. Sequencer: Illumina HiSeq 2500. TCRdb handled the public reads itself, with Q25 trimming in fastp and clone calling in MiXCR, and kept productive beta chains. Rows merge per CDR3 protein into single entries with the most common DNA and genes. The sample table holds about 130,000 distinct CDR3 sequences, of which around 9% were seen once. The ten largest clones take up 2.5% to 3.5% of the sample. The specimen was blood, either unsorted or a sorted T cell fraction (not recorded which). The receptors originated from a male donor with ankylosing spondylitis or in good health (not recorded which).

The chain carries TRBV20-1 and TRBJ2-5, with 7 positions matching TRBD2. Looked up from germline, CDR1 is DFQATT and CDR2 is SNEGSKA (reference sequence). The length of the CDR3 is 13 residues. J was trimmed by 3 bases and V by 0 bases; bases with no gene match: 1. The CDR3 nucleotides read TGCAGTGCTAGAGAGGCGGGAGAAGAGACCCAGTACTTC. It is translated as CSAREAGEETQYF.

This clonotype was recorded at least ten times. The genes are TRBV7-9 and TRBJ2-2, with D possibly TRBD2 on 5 matching bases. The CDR3 contains 15 residues. Between the trimmed V and J ends, which lost 4 bases and 2 bases, there was a span of 11 bases. The V gene's germline CDR1 is SEHNR and CDR2 FQNEAQ (reference sequence). CDR3 nucleotides: TGTGCCAGCAGCTCCCGCCGGACTAACACCGGGGAGCTGTTTTTT. Translating it yields CASSSRRTNTGELFF. The variable domain in full, with the rest retrieved from reference TRBV7-9 and TRBJ2-2, is DTGVSQNPRHKITKRGQNVTFRCDPISEHNRLYWYRQTLGQGPEFLTYFQNEAQLEKSRLLSDRFSAERPKGSFSTLEIQRTEQGDSAMYLCASSSRRTNTGELFFGEGSRLTVL.

This clonotype was recorded at least ten times. The chain uses TRBV12-3 or TRBV12-4 and TRBJ2-5, with TRBD1 identical over 8 bases. The junction had 10 bases not matched to a gene; V was cut back by 5 bases and J by 2 bases. This CDR3 region has 16 residues. CDR3 protein: CASSNFPGQAQETQYF. In DNA form, the CDR3 reads TGTGCCAGCAGTAATTTTCCGGGACAGGCGCAAGAGACCCAGTACTTC.

This clonotype was detected many times. The CDR3 is CSASAGRYNEQFF. The CDR3 DNA follows: TGCAGTGCAAGTGCGGGCCGATACAATGAGCAGTTCTTC. J is TRBJ2-1 and V is TRBV20-1; D is perhaps TRBD2 (5 bases). Per the germline V gene, CDR1 is DFQATT and CDR2 is SNEGSKA (reference sequence). Trimming left V 6 bases short and J 4 bases short, with 13 bases between. This CDR3 region has 13 residues.

This clonotype turned up a few times. The chain recombines TRBV20-1 with TRBJ1-5; D is undetermined. The CDR3 is made up of 13 amino acids. V lost 1 base to trimming and J lost 5 bases, with 9 bases between them. Germline CDR1 reads DFQATT; CDR2 reads SNEGSKA (reference sequence). In nucleotides, the CDR3 is TGCAGTGCTAGAGGAGGGATCCATCAGCCCCAGCATTTT. Protein product: CSARGGIHQPQHF.